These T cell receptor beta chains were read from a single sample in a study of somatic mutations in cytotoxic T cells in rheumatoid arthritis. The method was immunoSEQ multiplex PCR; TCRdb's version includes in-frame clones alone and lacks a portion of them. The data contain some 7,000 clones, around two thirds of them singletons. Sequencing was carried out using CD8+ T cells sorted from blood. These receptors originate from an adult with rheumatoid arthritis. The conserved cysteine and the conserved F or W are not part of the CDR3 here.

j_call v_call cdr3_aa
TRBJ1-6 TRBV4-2 ASSQDKDRGFLEALH
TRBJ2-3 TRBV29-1 SVEGNWGARTDTQY
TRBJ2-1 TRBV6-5 ASSARGGTYNEQF
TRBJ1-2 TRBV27 ASSSVPVQGYT
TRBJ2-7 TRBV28 ASISLHTNPYEQY
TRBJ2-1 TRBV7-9 ASIPSGVNEQF
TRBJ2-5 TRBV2 ASIDWDGNPRSQY
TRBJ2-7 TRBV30 AWARGTGSYEQY
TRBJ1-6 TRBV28 ASSPVRGALGNSPLH
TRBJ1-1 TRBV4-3 ASSRHRGYTEAF
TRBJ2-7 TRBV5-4 ASSLAAGGQLEQY
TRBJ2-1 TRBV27 ASSLEGLSLYNEQF
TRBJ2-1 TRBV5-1 ASSLRHDPYNEQF
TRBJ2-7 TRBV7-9 ASSLLPSYEQY
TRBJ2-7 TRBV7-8 ASSLSGGVYEQY
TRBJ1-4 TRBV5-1 ASSPDSNPGANEKLF
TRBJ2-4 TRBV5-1 ASSPRTGLRAKNIQY
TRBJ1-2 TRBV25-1 ASSALNGYT
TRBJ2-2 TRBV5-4 ASSLDTGELF
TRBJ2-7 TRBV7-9 ASGGTGSYEQY
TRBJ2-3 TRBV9 ASSGSSLTDTQY
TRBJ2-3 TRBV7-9 ASSSLGGKSTDTQY
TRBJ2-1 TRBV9 ASSETSGGVRSSYNEQF
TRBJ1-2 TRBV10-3 AINGGSGYGYT
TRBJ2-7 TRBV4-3 ASSPSRTGLSYEQY
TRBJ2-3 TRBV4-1 ASSQDPSSDTQY
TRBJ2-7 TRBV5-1 ASSSGGTTGLTYEQY
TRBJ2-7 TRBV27 ASSPIGTGVFYEQY
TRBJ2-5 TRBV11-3 ASSKHGTEEQETQY
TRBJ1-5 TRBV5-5 ASSVDRDKQPQH
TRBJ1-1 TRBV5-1 ASSPNSAQSEAF
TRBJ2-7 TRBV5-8 ASNRGWHEQY
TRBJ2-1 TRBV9 ASSPFLAGGPQGEF
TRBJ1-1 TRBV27 ASSLGYNTEAF
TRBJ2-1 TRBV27 ASSLGSEYNEQF
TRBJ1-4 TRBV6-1 ASSEVYGDRGAKLF
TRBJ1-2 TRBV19 ASSIEEGYYGYT
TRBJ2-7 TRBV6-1 ASSEKSGGGAEQY
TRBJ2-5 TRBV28 ASSLRGGRETQY
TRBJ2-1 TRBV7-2 ASSPERGARNEQF
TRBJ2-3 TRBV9 ASSGRTQY
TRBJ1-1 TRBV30 AWSVVTGDTEAF
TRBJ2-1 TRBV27 ASSSGDGLFYNEQF
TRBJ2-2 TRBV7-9 ASRGGSGELF
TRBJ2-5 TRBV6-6 ASRDGGVRQETQY
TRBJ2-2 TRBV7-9 ASSLGGDTGELF
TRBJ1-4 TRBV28 ASSIDRVNEKLF
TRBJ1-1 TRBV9 ASSRGPGNTEAF